This T cell receptor beta chain was documented in a study of blood T cell repertoires in COVID-19. In the study overall: From the United States, Italy and Spain came samples of acute and convalescent COVID-19.

In the source study's methods: The authors estimated nucleated cell counts from reference gene primer amplification. Some clones are missing from TCRdb's copy, which holds only in-frame ones; the method was immunoSEQ multiplex PCR. The V and J calls and clone size come from that table; D and trimming were worked out from the DNA. The sample consists of about 180,000 clones, 82% of them appearing once. The CDR3 spans 15 residues. Trimming removed 4 bases from V and 7 bases from J, with 19 bases in between. CDR1 and CDR2 (germline): GTSNPN, SVGIG (reference sequence). The material sequenced was PBMCs or T cells enriched from blood (not recorded which). V usage is TRBV30 and J usage is TRBJ2-2; D perhaps matches TRBD2 (7 bases). This clonotype was obtained from a man aged 55-75 years who had recovered from COVID-19. Here the CDR3 DNA reads TGTGCCTGGAATGTGGGCGGGGGCGCGAACGGGGAGCTGTTTTTT. Its protein product is CAWNVGGGANGELFF.